Each of the 10 T cell receptor beta chains below was sequenced from the same sample in a study of T cell repertoires in cytomegalovirus infection. TCRdb processed the reads anew with MiXCR; each CDR3 protein has one entry. Of about 570,000 distinct CDR3 sequences listed, 40% are singletons. For these TCRs, the target antigens are not known. This specimen was cultured PBMCs, taken from culture after CMV antigen stimulation. These receptors were taken from a human donor in good health (CMV status not recorded). Some clones in this sample may be carry-over from other donors' samples.

The chain links TRBV6-1 to TRBJ1-1; D is unresolved. CDR1 MNHNS and CDR2 SASEGT come from the germline V gene. The CDR3 length is 13 residues. Trimming left V 7 bases short and J 3 bases short, with 12 bases between. The CDR3 is CASMVGRDTEAFF. For the CDR3, the DNA is TGTGCCAGCATGGTGGGTAGGGACACTGAAGCTTTCTTT.

The chain employs TRBV6-6 and TRBJ2-1; unclear D gene. Trimming stripped 0 bases from V and 7 bases from J, with 4 bases between. CDR1 is MNHNY, CDR2 SVGAGI, per germline (reference sequence). This CDR3 is built from 12 residues. The CDR3 coding sequence is TGTGCCAGCAGTTACTCGATGAATGAGCAGTTCTTC. Its protein product is CASSYSMNEQFF.

This clonotype came up a few times. The chain links TRBV6-6 to TRBJ2-1; D is undetermined. Germline V gene data show CDR1 as MNHNY and CDR2 as SVGAGI (reference sequence). The CDR3 is made up of 13 amino acids. V lost 3 bases to trimming and J lost 8 bases, with 11 bases between them. The CDR3 bases are TGTGCCAGCAGTTATAGGTTATTCGATGAGCAGTTCTTC. Protein sequence: CASSYRLFDEQFF.

Comment on this clonotype: This likely comes from a read error, as the CDR3 has no conserved phenylalanine or tryptophan at its end. The DNA of the CDR3 is TGTGCCAGTAGTATAGGGTTTGTTTCTGGGGCCAACGTCCTGACTTCC. It yields the protein CASSIGFVSGANVLTS. The chain recombines TRBV19 with TRBJ2-6, with no clear D. The CDR3 covers 16 residues. V lost 1 base and J lost 1, with 8 bases in between. Germline V gives CDR1 LNHDA, CDR2 SQIVND (reference sequence).

The chain links TRBV12-3 or TRBV12-4 to TRBJ1-4; TRBD1 agrees at 7 bases. V dropped 4 bases and J dropped 8; count of bases not matched to a gene: 7. The CDR3 is made up of 14 amino acids. The CDR3 bases are TGTGCCAGCAGTTCCCGACAGGGAGACGAAAAACTGTTTTTT. Translation: CASSSRQGDEKLFF.

The table lists this clonotype with many counts. V gene TRBV7-2 combines with J gene TRBJ2-4; D unclear. The germline V gene has CDR1 SGHTA and CDR2 FQGNSA. CDR3 length equals 15 residues. Trimming left V 2 bases short and J 0 bases short, with 8 bases between. This chain's CDR3 is CASSLLVIAKNIQYF. CDR3 in DNA: TGTGCCAGCAGCTTACTCGTCATAGCCAAAAACATTCAGTACTTC.

The chain uses TRBV6-2 or TRBV6-3 and TRBJ1-5; D not resolved. The germline CDR1 and CDR2 sequences are MNHEY and SVGEGT. The CDR3 covers 15 residues. V lost 4 bases and J lost 1, with 11 bases in between. CDR3 bases: TGTGCCAGCAGTTGGCGTCCGGGCAGCAATCAGCCCCAGCATTTT. It is translated as CASSWRPGSNQPQHF.

The chain joins TRBV5-1 to TRBJ2-4; D remains unclear. The germline V gene has CDR1 SGHRS and CDR2 YFSETQ. This CDR3 is 13 amino acids long. V lost 0 bases and J 1 base, leaving 2 bases between the germline ends. The CDR3 loop reads CASSLGAKNIQYF. The CDR3 DNA is TGCGCCAGCAGCTTGGGCGCCAAAAACATTCAGTACTTC.

This clonotype was recorded a few times. The chain joins TRBV6-2 or TRBV6-3 to TRBJ2-1; 10 positions agree with TRBD2. After removal of 6 bases from V and 6 bases from J, the junction contained 14 bases not matched to a gene. Germline V gene data show CDR1 as MNHEY and CDR2 as SVGEGT. The CDR3 runs to 17 residues. CDR3 sequence reads: CASRLLSGRAPSNEQFF. Here the CDR3 DNA reads TGTGCCAGCAGACTATTGAGCGGGAGGGCGCCGAGCAATGAGCAGTTCTTC.

This chain connects TRBV20-1 to TRBJ2-7; no definite D call. V was pared by 1 base and J by 0 bases, with 10 bases between. The CDR3 runs 14 residues. Germline V gives CDR1 DFQATT, CDR2 SNEGSKA (reference sequence). The CDR3 here is CSARGVGPSYEQYF. Written as DNA, the CDR3 is TGCAGTGCTAGAGGGGTAGGGCCCTCCTACGAGCAGTACTTC.